This T cell receptor (beta chain) was documented in a study of a mutant IDH1 vaccine in newly diagnosed glioma. Profiled with immunoSEQ multiplex PCR; TCRdb holds only in-frame clones, not every one. The table records about 50,000 clones, 85% to 95% of them present only once. Germline assignment: CDR1 SNHLY and CDR2 FYNNEI. There are 14 residues in the CDR3. V dropped 7 bases and J dropped 7; count of bases not matched to a gene: 9. On this clone: Its antigen remains unknown.

Time point: week 35, safety follow-up. Mutant IDH1 20-mer peptide, at 300 ug, made up each vaccine dose, with topical imiquimod. The sample consisted of PBMCs, taken from a glioma patient whose treatment included an IDH1 peptide vaccine. The TCR originated in a man in his fifties with glioma. The rearrangement links TRBV2 to TRBJ2-1; 8 nucleotides align to TRBD1. The CDR3 DNA sequence: TGTGCCAGCAACCCGGACAGGGTGCGGAATGAGCAGTTCTTC. Translated: CASNPDRVRNEQFF.